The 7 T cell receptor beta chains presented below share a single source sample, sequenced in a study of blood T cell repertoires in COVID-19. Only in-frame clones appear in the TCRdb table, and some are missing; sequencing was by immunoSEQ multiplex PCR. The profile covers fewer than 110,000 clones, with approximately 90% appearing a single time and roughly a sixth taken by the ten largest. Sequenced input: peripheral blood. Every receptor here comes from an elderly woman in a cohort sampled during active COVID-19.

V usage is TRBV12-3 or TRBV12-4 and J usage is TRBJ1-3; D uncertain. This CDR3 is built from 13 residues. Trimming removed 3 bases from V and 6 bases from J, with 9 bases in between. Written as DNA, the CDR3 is TGTGCCAGCAGTTTTTTGGGAGCAAACACCATATATTTT. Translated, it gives CASSFLGANTIYF.

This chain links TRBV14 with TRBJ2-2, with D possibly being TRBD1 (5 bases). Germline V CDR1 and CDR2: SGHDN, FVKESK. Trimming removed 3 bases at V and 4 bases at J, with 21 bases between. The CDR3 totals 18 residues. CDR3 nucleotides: TGTGCCAGCAGCCAGGTTAGGGGATTACTTCACCTCACCGGGGAGCTGTTTTTT. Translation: CASSQVRGLLHLTGELFF.

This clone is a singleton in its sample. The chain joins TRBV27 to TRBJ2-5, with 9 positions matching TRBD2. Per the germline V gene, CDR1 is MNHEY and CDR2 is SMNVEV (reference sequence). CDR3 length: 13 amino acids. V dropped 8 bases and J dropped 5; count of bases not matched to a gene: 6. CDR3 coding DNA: TGTGCCAGCCGCGGGAGGGCCTGGGAGACCCAGTACTTC. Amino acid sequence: CASRGRAWETQYF.

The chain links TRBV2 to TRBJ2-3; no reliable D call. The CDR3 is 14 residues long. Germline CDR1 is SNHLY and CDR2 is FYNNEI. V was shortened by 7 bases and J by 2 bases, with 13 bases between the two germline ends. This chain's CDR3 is CASTVTLNTDTQYF. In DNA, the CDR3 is TGTGCCAGCACGGTCACGCTGAACACAGATACGCAGTATTTT.

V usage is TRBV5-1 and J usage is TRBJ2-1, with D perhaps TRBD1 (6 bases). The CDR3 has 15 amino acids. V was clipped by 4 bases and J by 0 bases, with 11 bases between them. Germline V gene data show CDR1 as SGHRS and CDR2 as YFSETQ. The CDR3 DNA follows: TGCGCCAGCAGCACCCCACAGGGCTCCTACAATGAGCAGTTCTTC. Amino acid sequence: CASSTPQGSYNEQFF. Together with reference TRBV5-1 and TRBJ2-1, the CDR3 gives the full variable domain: KAGVTQTPRYLIKTRGQQVTLSCSPISGHRSVSWYQQTPGQGLQFLFEYFSETQRNKGNFPGRFSGRQFSNSRSEMNVSTLELGDSALYLCASSTPQGSYNEQFFGPGTRLTVL.

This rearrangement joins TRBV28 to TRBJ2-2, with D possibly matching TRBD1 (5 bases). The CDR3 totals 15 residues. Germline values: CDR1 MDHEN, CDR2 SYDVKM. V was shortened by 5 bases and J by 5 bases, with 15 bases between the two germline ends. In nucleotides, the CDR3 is TGTGCCAGCAGTCCCGGTGGCAGGGTAACCGGGGAGCTGTTTTTT. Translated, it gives CASSPGGRVTGELFF.

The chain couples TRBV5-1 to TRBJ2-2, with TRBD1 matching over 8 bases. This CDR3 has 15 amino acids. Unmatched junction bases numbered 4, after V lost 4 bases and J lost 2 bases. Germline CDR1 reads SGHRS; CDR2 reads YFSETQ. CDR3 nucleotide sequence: TGCGCCAGCAGCCCTGGGACAGGCAACACCGGGGAGCTGTTTTTT. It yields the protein CASSPGTGNTGELFF. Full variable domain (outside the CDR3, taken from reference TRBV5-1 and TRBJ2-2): KAGVTQTPRYLIKTRGQQVTLSCSPISGHRSVSWYQQTPGQGLQFLFEYFSETQRNKGNFPGRFSGRQFSNSRSEMNVSTLELGDSALYLCASSPGTGNTGELFFGEGSRLTVL.